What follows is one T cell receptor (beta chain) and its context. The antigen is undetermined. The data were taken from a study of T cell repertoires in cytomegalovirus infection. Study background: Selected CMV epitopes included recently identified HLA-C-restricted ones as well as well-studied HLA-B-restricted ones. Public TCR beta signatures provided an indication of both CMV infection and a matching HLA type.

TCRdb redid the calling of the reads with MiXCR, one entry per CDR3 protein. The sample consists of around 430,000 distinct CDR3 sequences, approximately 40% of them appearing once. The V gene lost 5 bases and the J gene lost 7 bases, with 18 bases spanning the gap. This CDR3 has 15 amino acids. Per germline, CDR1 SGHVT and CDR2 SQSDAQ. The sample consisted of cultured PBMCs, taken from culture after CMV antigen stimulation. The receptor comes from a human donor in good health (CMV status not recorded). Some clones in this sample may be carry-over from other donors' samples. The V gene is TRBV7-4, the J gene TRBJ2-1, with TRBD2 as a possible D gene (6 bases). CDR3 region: CASSQRRGSENEQFF. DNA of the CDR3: TGTGCCAGCAGCCAAAGACGGGGGTCCGAGAATGAGCAGTTCTTC.